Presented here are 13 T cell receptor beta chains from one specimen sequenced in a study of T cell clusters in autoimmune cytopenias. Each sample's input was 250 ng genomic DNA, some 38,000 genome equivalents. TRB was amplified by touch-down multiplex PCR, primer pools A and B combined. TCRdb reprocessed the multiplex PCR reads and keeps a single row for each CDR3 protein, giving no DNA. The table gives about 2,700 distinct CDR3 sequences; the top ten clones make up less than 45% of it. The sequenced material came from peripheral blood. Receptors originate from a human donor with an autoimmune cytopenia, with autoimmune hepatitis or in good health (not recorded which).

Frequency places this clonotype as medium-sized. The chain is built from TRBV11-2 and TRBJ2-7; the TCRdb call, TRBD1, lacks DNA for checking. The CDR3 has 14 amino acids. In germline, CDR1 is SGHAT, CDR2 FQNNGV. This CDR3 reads CASSNRDSGPEQYF.

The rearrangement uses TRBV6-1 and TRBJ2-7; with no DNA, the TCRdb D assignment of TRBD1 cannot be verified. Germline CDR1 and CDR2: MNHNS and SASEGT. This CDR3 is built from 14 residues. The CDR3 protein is CASRAQGWSYEQYF.

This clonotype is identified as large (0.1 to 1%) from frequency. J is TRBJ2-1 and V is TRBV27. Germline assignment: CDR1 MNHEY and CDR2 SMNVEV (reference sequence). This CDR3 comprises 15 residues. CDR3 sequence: CASSLQGGSYNEQFF.

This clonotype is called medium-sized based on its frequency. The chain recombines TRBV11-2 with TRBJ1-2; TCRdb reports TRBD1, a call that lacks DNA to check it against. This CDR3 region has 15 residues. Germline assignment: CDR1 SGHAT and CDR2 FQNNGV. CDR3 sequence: CASNSGGGAYYGYTF.

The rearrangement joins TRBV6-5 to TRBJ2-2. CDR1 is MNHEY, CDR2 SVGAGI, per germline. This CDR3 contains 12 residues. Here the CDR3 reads CASSYSRGELFF.

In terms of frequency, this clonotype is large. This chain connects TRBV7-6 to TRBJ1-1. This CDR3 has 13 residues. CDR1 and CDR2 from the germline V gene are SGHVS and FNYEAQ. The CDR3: CASSPDLTTEAFF.

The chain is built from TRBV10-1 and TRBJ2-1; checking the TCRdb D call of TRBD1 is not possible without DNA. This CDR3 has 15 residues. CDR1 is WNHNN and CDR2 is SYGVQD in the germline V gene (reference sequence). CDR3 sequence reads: CASSESIRGADEQFF.

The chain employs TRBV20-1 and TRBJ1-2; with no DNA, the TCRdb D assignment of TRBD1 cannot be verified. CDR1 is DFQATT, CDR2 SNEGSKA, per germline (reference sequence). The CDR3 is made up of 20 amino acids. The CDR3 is CSARNRTGISGIGGRAFLTF.

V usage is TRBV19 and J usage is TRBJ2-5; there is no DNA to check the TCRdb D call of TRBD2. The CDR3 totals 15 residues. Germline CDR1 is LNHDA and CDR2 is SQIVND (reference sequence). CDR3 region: CASSIRQGGTETQYF.

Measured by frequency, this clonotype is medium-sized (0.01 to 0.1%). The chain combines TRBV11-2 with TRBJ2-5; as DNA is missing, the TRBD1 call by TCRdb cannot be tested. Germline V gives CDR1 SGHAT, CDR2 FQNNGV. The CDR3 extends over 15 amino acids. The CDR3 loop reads CASSFTDREQETQYF.

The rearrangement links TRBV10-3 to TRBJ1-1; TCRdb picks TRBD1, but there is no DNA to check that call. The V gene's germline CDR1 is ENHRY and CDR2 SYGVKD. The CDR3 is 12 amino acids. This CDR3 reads CAIRQGGTEAFF.

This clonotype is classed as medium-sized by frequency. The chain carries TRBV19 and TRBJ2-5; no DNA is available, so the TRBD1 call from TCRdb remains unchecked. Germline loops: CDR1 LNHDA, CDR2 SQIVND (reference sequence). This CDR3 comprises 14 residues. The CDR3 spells CASSPPGPLETQYF.

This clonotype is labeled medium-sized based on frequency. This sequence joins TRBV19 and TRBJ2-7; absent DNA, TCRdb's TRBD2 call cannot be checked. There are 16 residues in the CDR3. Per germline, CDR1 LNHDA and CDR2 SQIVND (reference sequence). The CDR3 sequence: CASSPPGLAGGPEQYF. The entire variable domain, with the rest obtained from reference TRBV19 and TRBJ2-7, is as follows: DGGITQSPKYLFRKEGQNVTLSCEQNLNHDAMYWYRQDPGQGLRLIYYSQIVNDFQKGDIAEGYSVSREKKESFPLTVTSAQKNPTAFYLCASSPPGLAGGPEQYFGPGTRLTVT.